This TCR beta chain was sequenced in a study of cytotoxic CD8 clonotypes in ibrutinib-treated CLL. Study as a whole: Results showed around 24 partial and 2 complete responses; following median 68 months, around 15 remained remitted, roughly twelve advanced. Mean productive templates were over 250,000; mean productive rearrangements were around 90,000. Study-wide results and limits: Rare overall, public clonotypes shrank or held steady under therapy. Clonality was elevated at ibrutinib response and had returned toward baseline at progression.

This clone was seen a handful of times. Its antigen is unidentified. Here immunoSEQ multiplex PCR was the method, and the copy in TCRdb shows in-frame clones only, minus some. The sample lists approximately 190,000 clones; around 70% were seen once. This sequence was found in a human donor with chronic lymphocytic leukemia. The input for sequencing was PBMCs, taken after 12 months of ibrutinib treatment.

Here the CDR3 reads CASSLSQGGEQYF. The CDR3 nucleotides are TGCGCCAGCAGCCTTTCGCAGGGAGGCGAGCAGTACTTC. The chain couples TRBV5-1 to TRBJ2-7; D is possibly TRBD2 (6 bases). Germline CDR1 is SGHRS and CDR2 is YFSETQ. The V end was cut by 4 bases, the J end by 6 bases, with 14 bases between. The CDR3 has 13 amino acids. Full variable domain (outside the CDR3, taken from reference TRBV5-1 and TRBJ2-7): KAGVTQTPRYLIKTRGQQVTLSCSPISGHRSVSWYQQTPGQGLQFLFEYFSETQRNKGNFPGRFSGRQFSNSRSEMNVSTLELGDSALYLCASSLSQGGEQYFGPGTRLTVT.